A single TCR beta chain is shown here with its context. Its antigen is currently not known. No base quality information exists; no much larger clone differs at one position. The library was obtained by the immunoSEQ multiplex PCR assay. A mixture of 60 forward primers for TCR Vbeta segments and 13 reverse primers for TCR Jbeta segments was used in the multiplex PCR. The CDR3 region of rearranged TCR beta genes was amplified from genomic DNA with a multiplex PCR assay. The Illumina HiSeq System was used to sequence the amplified TCR beta libraries as 87-base-pair reads. The original methods were these. A later analysis tallied roughly 80 million unique TCR beta chains across the 700 or so repertoires, and around 12 million of those chains were shared by two or more donors. Raw reads were error-corrected and collapsed into unique sequences with a nearest-neighbor algorithm that merged closely related sequences to remove PCR and sequencing errors. V, D and J gene segments were assigned by aligning CDR3 sequences to IMGT reference sequences. For a sequence to be retained, at least a six-nucleotide match to both a V gene segment and a J gene segment was required. Rearrangements were classified as productive when the CDR3 lacked stop codons and remained in frame with V and J, and all other rearrangements were classified as non-productive. CDR3 was defined by IMGT convention, running from the second conserved V-encoded cysteine to the conserved J-encoded phenylalanine. In an earlier analysis of 500 to 650 of the donors, sequences lacking an unambiguous match to a single V gene segment were excluded. In an earlier analysis of approximately 550 of the donors, V segments were called functional above 56.7% productive rearrangements and were called segregating when the between-donor standard deviation exceeded 5%. A statistical classification framework was built to diagnose cytomegalovirus status from the catalog of TCR beta chain sequences. In a later analysis, V and J genes were assigned by comparing TCR nucleotide sequences against IMGT/GENE-DB human TR gene sequences. In a later analysis, CDR3 sequences and most-parsimonious VDJ recombination scenarios were assigned using the TCRdist pipeline. In a later analysis, every TCR beta chain was defined by the combination of its CDR3 amino acid sequence and its V-gene family, and reads without a unique V-gene family were dropped. A later analysis removed 500 to 650 highly shared, low-generation-probability nucleotide sequences to deal with suspected cross-contamination and a sequencing artifact. In a later analysis, a clonal expansion index for each public chain was calculated from normalized within-repertoire ranks of inferred template counts. A later analysis computed generation probabilities with a VDJ recombination model fitted to out-of-frame rearrangements, and checked the results against IGoR. A later analysis scored TCR-TCR, TCR-HLA and TCR-CMV co-occurrence with hypergeometric tests, applying a repertoire-size bias correction to TCR pairs. In a later analysis, false discovery rates were estimated by permuting HLA or CMV assignments 20 times. A later analysis grouped co-occurring TCRs with DBSCAN, adding TCRdist sequence similarity when clustering within HLA-allele-positive subsets. For co-occurrence clustering, repertoires with fewer than 30,000 or more than 120,000 public chains were excluded, along with roughly 5 repertoires with anomalous nucleotide sharing. This immuneACCESS table, as held by TCRdb, lists in-frame sequences with V and J called but not all clones. Of the missing ones, under half trace to an unresolved V gene in checked studies; the others have no known cause. V and J calls and clone size are copied from that table; D and trimming were computed from the DNA. In all, the sample holds 150,000 to 200,000 clones, and about four fifths of those were seen once. Jointly, the top ten make up around 0.42% of the sample.

The data belong to a study of cytomegalovirus exposure and HLA in healthy donors (dated by TCRdb to the late 2010s). Some background on the complete study: An earlier analysis of several hundred of the donors reported approximately 300 Gb of sequence data and more than 90 million unique TCR beta sequences from about 200 million T cells. In an earlier analysis of roughly 540 of the donors, high-throughput TCR beta sequencing was used to judge whether each TCR beta V gene segment behaved as functional or pseudogenic. The study combined high-throughput TCR immunosequencing, statistical association of individual TCRs with disease status, and machine learning to predict cytomegalovirus infection status. A later genetic analysis took genome-wide SNP genotypes for 398 of the 666 donors and used that subset as a discovery cohort. A separate validation cohort of roughly 110 different subjects was used in addition to the roughly 700-subject first cohort. Donor age, sex, ethnicity and CMV serostatus were compiled together with the repertoire data. Typing coverage differed by locus: A, B, C, DRB1 and DQB1 were typed in roughly 629-630 donors, DQA1 in approximately 520, DPA1 in 606, and DPB1 in around 440. A later analysis re-analyzed previously published TCR beta repertoires from 666 donors and added high-resolution HLA genotyping to study TCR occurrence patterns. In the later analysis, no new phenotypic data were used to find candidate immune exposures; instead, reliance was placed on TCR beta sequences and their occurrence across donors. The study aimed to test whether cataloging public T cell receptors could reveal signatures of past pathogen exposure. Of the roughly 400 genotyped donors, 65% to 90% fell in the genetic ancestry cluster associated with self-reported Caucasian donors. HLA typing included class I and class II loci at four-digit resolution. All discovery cohort repertoires had been generated on a single sequencing platform. Among 300 to 450 genotyped donors of the cohort, an average of around 240,000 unique TCR beta nucleotide sequences were sequenced per donor, roughly a sixth of them non-productive. An early release covering roughly 600 HLA-typed donors comprised approximately 300 gigabases of sequencing data and 65 million to 100 million unique TCR sequences. The T cell repertoires of 700 or so subjects were profiled by immunosequencing and related to cytomegalovirus serostatus. Roughly five DR-DQ haplotypes were treated as single units for association and clustering because of strong linkage in the cohort. Overall results and qualifications from the work: A few of the identified cytomegalovirus-associated TCR beta chains were confirmed in vitro to be specific for cytomegalovirus antigens. A later analysis reported that several top co-occurrence clusters appeared linked to parvovirus B19, influenza, CMV and Epstein-Barr virus. The authors suggested that the approach could potentially be extended to other disease states and immunological phenotypes. A cluster of highly shared sequence variants was judged likely to represent a technical artifact of the sequencing pipeline. Some IMGT-functional V segments, including TRBV6-2 and TRBV6-3, could not be told apart with the 87-base-pair reads, so those segments were excluded. V-gene and J-gene trimming of TCR beta chains was associated with a missense DCLRE1C variant in a later genetic analysis, and the association was replicated in an independent cohort. The earlier analysis of 450 to 700 of the donors excluded some 16 rarely observed V segments, including chromosome 9 orphons, because counts were too low. In both the original and validation cohorts, the classifier was reported to diagnose cytomegalovirus status with high specificity and sensitivity. Correlated functional status among segregating V segments might be attributable to linkage disequilibrium, but an unknown experimental factor could not be ruled out. In an earlier analysis of 587 of the donors, most TCR beta V segments appeared in productive rearrangements about 90% or about 30% of the time, broadly matching IMGT annotations. Because HLA typing was missing for some donors at each locus, association tests included only the typed subset. A later analysis found that HLA-associated TCR beta chains were more clonally expanded and had lower generation probabilities than equally common non-associated chains. CMV serostatus was the only immune exposure information available for the cohort. Presence/absence analyses assumed roughly uniform sequencing depth across donors, an assumption that may not hold. According to a later analysis, TCR association rates differed among HLA loci, with DRB1 alleles showing the most associated TCRs and HLA-C alleles showing the fewest. A later genetic analysis reported fewer N-insertions in productive TCRs among donors in an Asian-associated ancestry cluster than the roughly 700-donor mean. This cohort had only TCR beta chains sequenced, and the lack of alpha or paired-chain data limited which features could be detected. Most CMV-associated TCR beta chains appeared to be HLA-restricted in a later analysis, and the HLA associations seemed to be driven largely by CMV exposure. The study listed 150 to 200 TCR beta chains as associated with cytomegalovirus. A further reported finding was that TCR beta sequences accurately predicted the HLA-A and HLA-B alleles for most subjects in the first cohort. Most TCR sequences were observed very rarely across donors, whereas some public TCRs were present in many individuals. Assigning TCR associations to individual alleles was difficult when HLA alleles, especially DR and DQ, strongly co-occurred. At a false discovery rate of 0.05, a later analysis linked roughly 17,000 TCR beta sequences to specific HLA alleles.

Relative to germline, V is missing 2 bases and J is missing 3 bases, with 8 bases of the junction outside any gene match. The CDR3 sequence holds 16 residues, the cysteine and phenylalanine included. Only the CDR3 region is kept as DNA, spanning 48 bases read in frame from base 1. CDR1 and CDR2 are read off the germline V gene as SGHDT and YYEEEE. The cohort was made up of 500 to 850 healthy bone marrow donors. At the time of sampling, every cohort member was nominally healthy, though immune exposures that went unrecorded were likely present. The donor was CMV seropositive and belonged to the group of 270 or so seropositive cohort members. Every donor gave a peripheral blood sample, and the peripheral blood mononuclear cells from that sample were used for TCR beta sequencing. Genomic DNA extraction from the blood cell samples was performed with the Qiagen DNeasy Blood Extraction Kit.

This receptor was identified in a male donor in good health and CMV-seropositive. The chain is assembled from TRBV5-6 and TRBJ2-1; 7 junctional bases match TRBD2. Source material: PBMCs. The DNA sequence is TGTGCCAGCAGCTTAAGAGGGAGGGGATTCTACAATGAGCAGTTCTTC. Protein translation: CASSLRGRGFYNEQFF.